The T cell receptor (beta chain) described here comes from a study of regulatory T cells in long-lasting Graves disease. Study details: It was over 5 years of antithyroid drugs, with positive TSH receptor antibodies, that meant persistent Graves' disease. Study-level points and caveats: Only peripheral blood was studied, not thyroid tissue. Persistent cases favored TRBV28, TRBJ1-2 and TRBJ2-5.

This clonotype came up a few times. Its matching antigen is unknown. Both iRepertoire HTBI primers and Arm-PCR of CDR3 regions were used to build the TCR beta libraries. TCRdb fed the multiplex PCR reads into MiXCR, producing one record per CDR3 protein. The sample lists around 460,000 distinct CDR3 sequences, around a fifth occurring once. The CDR3 is 12 amino acids. Germline loops: CDR1 SGHVS, CDR2 FQNEAQ. With 2 bases removed from V and 7 bases from J, the gap between germline ends came to 8 bases. Stated time point: persistent/refractory GD, antithyroid drugs over 5 years with positive TRAb. Making the TCR library involved RNA that had been extracted from PBMCs. From each patient, roughly 9 milliliters of peripheral blood was drawn and collected into an EDTA anticoagulant tube.

This sequence originates from a female donor with Graves disease. The chain combines TRBV7-8 with TRBJ1-1; D is uncertain. The starting material was peripheral blood mononuclear cells (PBMCs), obtained when the disease was refractory, from a patient treated with antithyroid drugs. The CDR3: CASSLSFGEAFF. The CDR3 bases are TGTGCCAGCAGCTTATCATTCGGTGAAGCTTTCTTT.